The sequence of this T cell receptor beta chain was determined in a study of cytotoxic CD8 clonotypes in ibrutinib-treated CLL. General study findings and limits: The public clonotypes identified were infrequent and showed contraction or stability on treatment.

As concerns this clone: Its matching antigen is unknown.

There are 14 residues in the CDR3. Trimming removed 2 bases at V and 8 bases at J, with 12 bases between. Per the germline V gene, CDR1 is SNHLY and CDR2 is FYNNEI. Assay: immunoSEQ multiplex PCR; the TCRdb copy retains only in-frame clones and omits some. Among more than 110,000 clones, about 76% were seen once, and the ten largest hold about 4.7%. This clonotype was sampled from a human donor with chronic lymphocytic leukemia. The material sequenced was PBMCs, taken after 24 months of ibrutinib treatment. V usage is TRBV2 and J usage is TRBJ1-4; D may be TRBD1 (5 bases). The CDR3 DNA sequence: TGTGCCAGCAGTGAAACCCTCCAGGGCGAAAAACTGTTTTTT. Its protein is CASSETLQGEKLFF.